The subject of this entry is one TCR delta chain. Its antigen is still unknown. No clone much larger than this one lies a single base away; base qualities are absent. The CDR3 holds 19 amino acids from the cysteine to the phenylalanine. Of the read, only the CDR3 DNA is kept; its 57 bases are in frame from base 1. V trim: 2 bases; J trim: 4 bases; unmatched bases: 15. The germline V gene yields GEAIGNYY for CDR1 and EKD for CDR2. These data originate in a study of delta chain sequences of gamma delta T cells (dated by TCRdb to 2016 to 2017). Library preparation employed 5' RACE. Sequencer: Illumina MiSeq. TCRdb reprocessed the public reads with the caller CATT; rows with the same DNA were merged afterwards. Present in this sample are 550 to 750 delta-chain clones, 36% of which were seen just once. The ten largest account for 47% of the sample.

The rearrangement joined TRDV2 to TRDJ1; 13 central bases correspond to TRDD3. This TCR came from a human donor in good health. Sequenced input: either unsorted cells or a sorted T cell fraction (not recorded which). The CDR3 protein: CACDRISTGGYAVNDKLIF. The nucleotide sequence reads TGTGCCTGTGACAGAATCTCGACTGGGGGATACGCGGTTAACGATAAACTCATCTTT.